These T cell receptor beta chains were read from a single sample in a study of T cells in localized non-small cell lung cancer. The method was immunoSEQ multiplex PCR; TCRdb's version includes in-frame clones alone and lacks a portion of them. There are roughly 26,000 clones in the sample; 70% to 90% occur only once, and around 15% lies in the top ten. The starting material was peripheral blood, obtained before any cancer treatment. These receptors were obtained from a female donor older than 55 with stage II squamous cell lung carcinoma. Each CDR3 is given with its conserved first and last residue. A D gene is named only where the DNA matches it firmly. Clone size is stated in some rows and not others, as once, few, many or a class when expanded.

j_call v_call clone_size d_call cdr3_nt cdr3_aa
TRBJ2-7 TRBV7-2 NA TRBD2 TGTGCCAGCAGCTTACTAGCGGGGGGGGTCCACGAGCAGTACTTC CASSLLAGGVHEQYF
TRBJ1-2 TRBV28 NA NA TGTGCCAGCAGCAAGGAGGGTGCTAACTATGGCTACACCTTC CASSKEGANYGYTF
TRBJ2-3 TRBV5-1 NA NA TGCGCCAGCAGCTCCCCAGACACAGATACGCAGTATTTT CASSSPDTDTQYF
TRBJ2-1 TRBV10-3 NA TRBD2 TGTGCCATCAGTGGTAGACTAGCGGAGAGCTCCTACAATGAGCAGTTCTTC CAISGRLAESSYNEQFF
TRBJ2-5 TRBV10-1 NA TRBD2 TGCGTCAACGAGACTAGCGGGGGGGCGGAGGAGACCCAGTACTTC CVNETSGGAEETQYF
TRBJ2-3 TRBV30 NA TRBD1 TGTGCCTGGAGTGCAGGGACAGGGACTAGCACAGATACGCAGTATTTT CAWSAGTGTSTDTQYF
TRBJ2-5 TRBV7-2 once TRBD2 TGTGCCAGCAGCCCCACCCGACTAGCGGGAGGGGAGACCCAGTACTTC CASSPTRLAGGETQYF
TRBJ1-1 TRBV19 once NA TGTGCCAGTAGGAGCATACAGGGACACGCTGAAGCTTTCTTT CASRSIQGHAEAFF
TRBJ1-3 TRBV4-2 NA NA TGTGCCAGCAGCCAAGAGAACCGTGGAAACACCATATATTTT CASSQENRGNTIYF
TRBJ1-6 TRBV5-1 few NA TGCGCCAGCAGCTCCAGGGGTGAGGTACCCCTCCACTTT CASSSRGEVPLHF
TRBJ1-1 TRBV30 NA NA TGTGCCTGGAGTGTACGGGATCTCGGTGAAGCTTTCTTT CAWSVRDLGEAFF
TRBJ1-1 TRBV5-1 few TRBD1 TGCGCCAGCAGCCAAGGACAGGGAGAAGCTTTCTTT CASSQGQGEAFF
TRBJ1-2 TRBV7-9 NA TRBD1 TGTGCCAGCAGCTTTCGGACAGGGGGAGGCTACACCTTC CASSFRTGGGYTF
TRBJ1-4 TRBV7-6 NA NA TGTGCCAGCAGCTTAGCATCAGGTCTAGGAGAAAAACTGTTTTTT CASSLASGLGEKLFF
TRBJ2-7 TRBV7-6 NA TRBD1 TGTGCCAGCAGCTTAGACAGGGGAGTAAGCTACGAGCAGTACTTC CASSLDRGVSYEQYF
TRBJ1-3 TRBV30 NA NA TGTGCCTGTAGGAGAGTCTCTGGAAACACCATATATTTT CACRRVSGNTIYF
TRBJ2-1 TRBV4-3 NA TRBD2 TGCGCCAGCAGCCAAGAGGCAGGGACTAGCGGGGGGTTCAGCTCCTACAATGAGCAGTTCTTC CASSQEAGTSGGFSSYNEQFF
TRBJ1-2 TRBV19 NA NA TGTGCCAGTTCTTGGCTCCAGGGTTCGGGCTACACCTTC CASSWLQGSGYTF
TRBJ2-3 TRBV5-6 NA NA TGTGCCAGCAGCCCGTGGCGTGGGGGCACAGATACGCAGTATTTT CASSPWRGGTDTQYF
TRBJ2-3 TRBV28 once TRBD2 TGTGCCAGCAGTGGAGCCGGAGGCCCCCGGGGGGTCACAGATACGCAGTATTTT CASSGAGGPRGVTDTQYF
TRBJ2-7 TRBV6-6 NA NA TGTGCCAGCAGTCTATACAGGGACTACGAGCAGTACTTC CASSLYRDYEQYF
TRBJ1-2 TRBV28 NA NA TGTGCCAGCACCGCACGGGATTTTGCTGGCTACACCTTC CASTARDFAGYTF
TRBJ2-7 TRBV7-2 NA NA TGTGCCAGCAGCTTATGGGACGACCTAACCTACGAGCAGTACTTC CASSLWDDLTYEQYF
TRBJ1-1 TRBV28 NA NA TGTGCCAGCAGCCTATCGGGAGGCGTCATGAACACTGAAGCTTTCTTT CASSLSGGVMNTEAFF
TRBJ1-5 TRBV28 NA TRBD1 TGTGCCAGCGCGACAGGGGGAGGCGGCAATCAGCCCCAGCATTTT CASATGGGGNQPQHF
TRBJ2-6 TRBV28 NA TRBD1 TGTGCCAGCAGATCGGGACAGGTCCTCTCTGGGGCCAACGTCCTGACTTTC CASRSGQVLSGANVLTF
TRBJ2-2 TRBV30 NA NA TGTGCCTGGGAGCCTTGGGCCACCGGGGAGCTGTTTTTT CAWEPWATGELFF
TRBJ2-2 TRBV19 NA TRBD1 TGTGCCAGTAGCGACAGGGGAAACACCGGGGAGCTGTTTTTT CASSDRGNTGELFF
TRBJ2-3 TRBV7-9 NA TRBD1 TGTGCCAGCAGCTCCGGGACAGGGATCGCAGATACGCAGTATTTT CASSSGTGIADTQYF
TRBJ2-2 TRBV7-2 NA NA TGTGCCAGCAGCTTAACTATCCCCACCGGGGAGCTGTTTTTT CASSLTIPTGELFF
TRBJ1-3 TRBV27 NA NA TGTGCCAGCAGTACCTACTCTGGAAACACCATATATTTT CASSTYSGNTIYF
TRBJ1-4 TRBV2 NA NA TGTGCCAGCAATCGGAGCCCAAAACTGTTTTTT CASNRSPKLFF
TRBJ2-7 TRBV28 NA NA TGTGCCAGCAGCCACGGGTCTCCACAGGAGGACTACGAGCAGTACTTC CASSHGSPQEDYEQYF
TRBJ1-5 TRBV19 NA TRBD1 TGTGCCAGTAGTCGGACAGGCGTCAATCAGCCCCAGCATTTT CASSRTGVNQPQHF
TRBJ1-1 TRBV15 NA TRBD1 TGTGCCACCAGCGGACAGGGTTGGGGGGCTGAAGCTTTCTTT CATSGQGWGAEAFF
TRBJ2-3 TRBV27 once NA TGTGCCAGCAGTCTCAAGGGGGGACTTTTGGAGGCAGATACGCAGTATTTT CASSLKGGLLEADTQYF
TRBJ1-6 TRBV27 few TRBD1 TGTGCCAGCAGTTTATTACAGACAGGGGACACACCCCTCCACTTT CASSLLQTGDTPLHF
TRBJ2-1 TRBV9 NA NA TGTGCCAGCAGCTCTGGGAGGGGGGGCTTCGATGAGCAGTTCTTC CASSSGRGGFDEQFF
TRBJ1-1 TRBV4-3 NA TRBD1 TGCGCCAGCAGCCAGGGACAGGGAGGAACTGAAGCTTTCTTT CASSQGQGGTEAFF
TRBJ1-5 TRBV10-3 NA TRBD1 TGTGCCATCAGTGAGGACAGGGGTAATCAGCCCCAGCATTTT CAISEDRGNQPQHF